Below are 21 T cell receptor beta chains sequenced from a single sample in a study of shared clonotypes between healthy human individuals. Assay used: immunoSEQ multiplex PCR; TCRdb lists only in-frame clones, some missing. The sample yields over a million clones, approximately 78% seen once. Sequencing input: memory CD4+ T cells from PBMCs. Subset in this sample: CD45RA-negative fraction. Receptors were obtained from a man younger than 35 in good health. Some clones in this sample may be carry-over from other donors' samples.

V usage is TRBV28 and J usage is TRBJ2-3; TRBD2 aligns across 10 bases. Trimming removed 5 bases from V and 10 bases from J; junction bases left unmatched: 3. Germline V lookup: CDR1 MDHEN, CDR2 SYDVKM. This CDR3 comprises 12 residues. This CDR3 reads CASSALAGSQYF. The CDR3 bases are TGTGCCAGCAGTGCACTAGCGGGGTCGCAGTATTTT.

Ten or more counts support this clone. CDR3: CASSQRDVTQAIRTYEQYF. CDR3 coding DNA: TGCGCCAGCAGCCAAAGGGATGTGACGCAGGCCATTCGGACCTACGAGCAGTACTTC. The chain has TRBV4-1 and TRBJ2-7; D not certain. The CDR3 length is 19 residues. Germline V gives CDR1 MGHRA, CDR2 YSYEKL. Between the trimmed V and J ends, which lost 2 bases and 2 bases, there was a span of 25 bases.

The rearrangement joins TRBV7-3 to TRBJ1-2; 9 bases fit TRBD1. The CDR3 loop spans 14 amino acids. CDR1 and CDR2 (germline): SGHTA, FQGTGA. The J segment lost 7 bases and the V segment lost 6 bases, leaving 9 bases of the junction unmatched. CDR3 nucleotide sequence: TGTGCCAGCAGTACCAGGGACAGGGTTGGTGGCTACACCTTC. Translation: CASSTRDRVGGYTF. The whole variable domain, filled in from reference TRBV7-3 and TRBJ1-2, reads GAGVSQTPSNKVTEKGKYVELRCDPISGHTALYWYRQSLGQGPEFLIYFQGTGAADDSGLPNDRFFAVRPEGSVSTLKIQRTERGDSAVYLCASSTRDRVGGYTFGSGTRLTVV.

J is TRBJ1-4 and V is TRBV5-6; no definite D call. This CDR3 has 12 amino acids. The germline V gene encodes CDR1 SGHDT and CDR2 YYEEEE. Deletions cut 4 bases from V and 8 bases from J, with 9 bases between. DNA for the CDR3: TGTGCCAGCAGCCGTATTTCAGAAAAACTGTTTTTT. Encoded protein: CASSRISEKLFF.

This clone was seen a single time. This chain joins TRBV5-1 and TRBJ1-4; D unresolved. The V gene lost 2 bases and the J gene lost 3 bases, with 5 bases spanning the gap. CDR1 is SGHRS, CDR2 YFSETQ, per germline. The CDR3 is 13 residues long. Here the CDR3 DNA reads TGCGCCAGCAGCTTTCCCCCTAATGAAAAACTGTTTTTT. Translated, it gives CASSFPPNEKLFF.

This clone was detected only once. The V call is TRBV9, the J call TRBJ2-2; weak D call: TRBD1 (6 bases). CDR1 is SGDLS, CDR2 YYNGEE, per germline. V gave up 3 bases and J gave up 0 bases, with 6 bases separating them. The CDR3 has 14 residues. The CDR3 sequence: CASSGGPNTGELFF. As DNA, the CDR3 is TGTGCCAGCAGCGGGGGGCCGAACACCGGGGAGCTGTTTTTT.

The table lists this clone with a count of one. V usage is TRBV4-2 and J usage is TRBJ2-3; 12 bases align to TRBD2. There are 16 residues in the CDR3. CDR1 and CDR2 (germline): LGHNA, YNFKEQ. After removal of 4 bases from V and 2 bases from J, the junction contained 4 bases not matched to a gene. The CDR3 region has the DNA TGTGCCAGCAGCCTAGGACTAGCGGGGCCCACAGATACGCAGTATTTT. Residues: CASSLGLAGPTDTQYF.

Only a few counts were recorded for this clone. The V call is TRBV5-5, the J call TRBJ2-1, with D uncertain. This CDR3 is built from 13 residues. The ends were cut back, 0 bases at V and 5 bases at J, with 6 bases in the middle. Germline loops: CDR1 SGHKS, CDR2 YYEKEE (reference sequence). The CDR3 spells CASSLAGNNEQFF. In DNA form, the CDR3 reads TGTGCCAGCAGCTTGGCGGGTAACAATGAGCAGTTCTTC.

This clone appeared once. This sequence joins TRBV6-1 and TRBJ2-2; the D gene could be TRBD1 or TRBD2 (5 bases each). The CDR3 is 16 amino acids. Germline V gene data show CDR1 as MNHNS and CDR2 as SASEGT. Trimming took 1 base from V and 4 from J, leaving 13 bases between them. CDR3 amino acids: CASSEGPGRFTGELFF. CDR3 DNA sequence: TGTGCCAGCAGTGAAGGACCGGGACGGTTCACCGGGGAGCTGTTTTTT.

The rearrangement joins TRBV6-5 to TRBJ2-2, with D tentatively TRBD1 or TRBD2 (6 bases each). Germline V lookup: CDR1 MNHEY, CDR2 SVGAGI. The CDR3 spans 14 residues. V was pared by 3 bases and J by 5 bases, with 10 bases between. Here the CDR3 DNA reads TGTGCCAGCAGTTATGGGGGGCGGACCGGGGAGCTGTTTTTT. The encoded protein is CASSYGGRTGELFF.

In its sample, this clone was seen a few times. V and J are TRBV19 and TRBJ1-1, with 8 bases lining up with TRBD1. J was trimmed by 4 bases and V by 9 bases; bases with no gene match: 7. This CDR3 has 13 residues. In germline, CDR1 is LNHDA, CDR2 SQIVND (reference sequence). DNA of the CDR3: TGTGCCAGCCACTTCCAGGGGGCCACTGAAGCTTTCTTT. Its translation is CASHFQGATEAFF.

This clone was observed a few times. The gene calls are TRBV7-6 and TRBJ1-2; 10 bases fit TRBD1. CDR3 size: 14 residues. Germline trimming cut 5 bases from V and 8 bases from J; bases unmatched to any gene: 8. CDR1 is SGHVS, CDR2 FNYEAQ, per germline. The CDR3 is CASSPGTGVKGYTF. The DNA of the CDR3 is TGTGCCAGCAGCCCCGGGACAGGGGTTAAGGGCTACACCTTC.

This clone was detected ten times or more. This chain joins TRBV30 and TRBJ1-2; D is uncertain. Germline V gives CDR1 GTSNPN, CDR2 SVGIG (reference sequence). Trimming removed 0 bases at V and 2 bases at J, with 7 bases between. The CDR3 contains 13 residues. CDR3 nucleotide sequence: TGTGCCTGGAGTGTAGGGCAGAACTATGGCTACACCTTC. Its protein product is CAWSVGQNYGYTF.

The rearrangement joins TRBV5-4 to TRBJ2-7, with D unresolved. Germline loops: CDR1 SGHNT, CDR2 YYREEE (reference sequence). The CDR3 runs to 14 residues. V was pared by 1 base and J by 6 bases, with 14 bases between. This CDR3 reads CASSLIPRTGEQYF. The CDR3 bases are TGTGCCAGCAGCTTGATCCCACGGACGGGCGAGCAGTACTTC.

The V gene is TRBV2, the J gene TRBJ1-2; TRBD1 matches 11 bases. The CDR3 contains 14 residues. Germline-derived CDR1 and CDR2 are SNHLY and FYNNEI. Trimming at V came to 7 bases and at J to 5 bases, leaving 6 bases not matched to a gene. The CDR3 loop reads CASNGQGALYGYTF. The CDR3 coding sequence is TGTGCCAGCAACGGACAGGGGGCGCTGTATGGCTACACCTTC.

CDR3 nucleotides: TGTGCCAGCAGCTTATATCCGCCCGCCATGGTCAGGGACGAGCAGTACTTC. Encoded protein: CASSLYPPAMVRDEQYF. This sequence joins TRBV7-9 and TRBJ2-7; tentatively, D is TRBD1 (5 bases). The CDR3 sequence is 17 residues long. From germline, CDR1 is SEHNR and CDR2 FQNEAQ (reference sequence). V lost 2 bases and J 5 bases, leaving 22 bases between the germline ends. The whole variable domain, remainder taken from reference TRBV7-9 and TRBJ2-7, is DTGVSQNPRHKITKRGQNVTFRCDPISEHNRLYWYRQTLGQGPEFLTYFQNEAQLEKSRLLSDRFSAERPKGSFSTLEIQRTEQGDSAMYLCASSLYPPAMVRDEQYFGPGTRLTVT.

This clone was recorded only once. The gene calls are TRBV6-6 and TRBJ2-1; D ambiguous. Germline V gene sequence: CDR1 MNHNY, CDR2 SVGAGI (reference sequence). CDR3 size: 11 residues. Trimming took off 6 bases at V and 8 bases at J, with 8 bases between the two ends. CDR3 sequence: CASSPRDEQFF. DNA for the CDR3: TGTGCCAGCAGCCCCCGCGATGAGCAGTTCTTC.

The V gene is TRBV5-1, the J gene TRBJ2-7, with D tentatively TRBD2 (6 bases). Trimming left V 3 bases short and J 0 bases short, with 13 bases between. In germline, CDR1 is SGHRS, CDR2 YFSETQ. This CDR3 is built from 15 residues. The chain's CDR3 is CASSSPNGSSYEQYF. DNA for the CDR3: TGCGCCAGCAGCTCGCCGAACGGGAGCTCCTACGAGCAGTACTTC.

The rearrangement joins TRBV6-5 to TRBJ2-3; D perhaps matches TRBD2 (6 bases). Germline lookup yields CDR1 MNHEY and CDR2 SVGAGI. This CDR3 region has 14 residues. V was clipped by 6 bases and J by 6 bases, with 16 bases between them. CDR3 residues: CASRFLAEEDTQYF. The CDR3 DNA is TGTGCCAGCAGGTTTTTAGCGGAGGAGGATACGCAGTATTTT.

The CDR3: CASSLVSDRPSYGYTF. CDR3 DNA sequence: TGCGCCAGCAGCTTGGTATCGGACAGGCCCTCCTATGGCTACACCTTC. The chain recombines TRBV5-1 with TRBJ1-2; TRBD1 aligns across 7 bases. CDR1 is SGHRS and CDR2 is YFSETQ in the germline V gene. Unmatched junction bases numbered 9, after V lost 0 bases and J lost 4 bases. CDR3 size: 16 residues.

This sequence joins TRBV5-1 and TRBJ2-1, with a tentative D call TRBD1 (5 bases). Germline V gives CDR1 SGHRS, CDR2 YFSETQ. Trimming removed 4 bases from V and 3 bases from J, with 11 bases in between. This CDR3 has 14 amino acids. As DNA, the CDR3 is TGCGCCAGCAGCCTATTTGACAGCTACAATGAGCAGTTCTTC. Translation gives CASSLFDSYNEQFF.